These 6 T cell receptor beta chains share one sample of origin, sequenced in a study of blood T cell repertoires in COVID-19. Method: immunoSEQ multiplex PCR; TCRdb's copy keeps in-frame clones and lacks some. The profile shows around 180,000 clones, 88% of them singletons. Sequencing input: peripheral blood. Receptor source: a man between 60 and 75 years old with acute or convalescent COVID-19.

The chain recombines TRBV21-1 with TRBJ1-2; the D call of TRBD1 is as the table states it, not checked on the DNA. TRBV21-1 is a pseudogene. The CDR3 covers 14 residues. DNA for the CDR3: TGTGCCAGCAGCCCACAGGAATCTAACTATGGCTACACCTTC. Translation: CASSPQESNYGYTF.

The rearrangement links TRBV24-1 to TRBJ1-4; tentatively, D is TRBD1 (6 bases). The CDR3 is 14 amino acids. The germline V gene encodes CDR1 KGHDR and CDR2 SFDVKD. The V and J ends lost 7 bases and 5 bases respectively, with 13 bases between them. DNA for the CDR3: TGTGCCACCAGATTACAGGGCGAAAATGAAAAACTGTTTTTT. Protein: CATRLQGENEKLFF.

The CDR3 is CASRPYGDYNTEAFF. Written as DNA, the CDR3 is TGTGCCAGCAGACCTTACGGGGACTACAACACTGAAGCTTTCTTT. The chain is built from TRBV6-5 and TRBJ1-1; a possible D gene is TRBD1 (5 bases). Per the germline V gene, CDR1 is MNHEY and CDR2 is SVGAGI. Trimming took off 6 bases at V and 2 bases at J, with 16 bases between the two ends. This CDR3 spans 15 amino acids.

The V and J genes are TRBV5-1 and TRBJ1-2; TRBD1 agrees at 7 bases. Germline lookup yields CDR1 SGHRS and CDR2 YFSETQ. Trimming cost V 2 bases and J 1 base; bases outside gene matches: 5. This CDR3 has 15 amino acids. In DNA form, the CDR3 reads TGCGCCAGCAGCTTTGAGGGGGCCGATAACTATGGCTACACCTTC. Protein sequence: CASSFEGADNYGYTF.

This clone was observed a few times. The chain couples TRBV9 to TRBJ2-2; perhaps TRBD2 as D (6 bases). The V gene's germline CDR1 is SGDLS and CDR2 YYNGEE. Trimming pared 3 bases from V and 3 bases from J, leaving 15 bases between. The CDR3 spans 16 residues. CDR3 sequence: CASSEMVADYTGELFF. The CDR3 nucleotides are TGTGCCAGCAGCGAGATGGTAGCGGACTACACCGGGGAGCTGTTTTTT.

The table lists this clone with many counts. The V call is TRBV3-1 (or the pseudogene TRBV3-2), the J call TRBJ2-1, with 9 bases identical to TRBD2. The CDR3 extends over 16 amino acids. V shed 0 bases, J shed 4 bases, and the junction held 4 bases outside the gene matches. The germline gives CDR1 LGHDT, CDR2 YNNKEL (reference sequence). CDR3 amino acids: CASSQDGLAGYNEQFF. The CDR3 nucleotides read TGTGCCAGCAGCCAAGATGGGCTAGCGGGATACAATGAGCAGTTCTTC.